This is a list of T cell receptor beta chains from one sample in a study of blood T cell repertoires in COVID-19. Clones were sequenced by immunoSEQ multiplex PCR, and TCRdb holds only the in-frame ones, with some missing. The sample lists 14,000 to 15,000 clones, around 88% occurring once. Input material: peripheral blood. The source is a human donor in a cohort sampled during active COVID-19. The CDR3 runs from the conserved cysteine through the conserved F or W. Fields, in order: clone size, D gene, J gene, V gene, CDR3 DNA, CDR3 protein. A D gene is named only where the DNA matches it firmly. Clone size is given for some rows only: seen once, a few or many times, or a class if the clone is expanded.

size: -; D: TRBD2; J: TRBJ2-7; V: TRBV7-2; DNA: TGTGCCAGCAGCTTACTCGGGGGGGTTTCCTACGAGCAGTACTTC; CDR3: CASSLLGGVSYEQYF
size: -; D: -; J: TRBJ1-3; V: TRBV6-2/TRBV6-3; DNA: TGTGCCAGCAGTTGCGGCGGTCCCGGAGCCTCTGGAAACACCATATATTTT; CDR3: CASSCGGPGASGNTIYF
size: once; D: -; J: TRBJ2-3; V: TRBV7-9; DNA: TGTGCCAGCAGGAACCGGGTTGGGGTAGCGACAGATACGCAGTATTTT; CDR3: CASRNRVGVATDTQYF
size: -; D: -; J: TRBJ1-6; V: TRBV5-1; DNA: TGCGCCAGCAGCTTGTCACCCTTGAGGGATTCACCCCTCCACTTT; CDR3: CASSLSPLRDSPLHF
size: once; D: -; J: TRBJ1-2; V: TRBV29-1; DNA: TGCAGCGTTTTTGGGGGGTATGGCTACACCTTC; CDR3: CSVFGGYGYTF
size: -; D: TRBD1; J: TRBJ1-2; V: TRBV2; DNA: TGTGCCAGCAGTGAAGTATCACAGGGGGAAGGCTACACCTTC; CDR3: CASSEVSQGEGYTF
size: -; D: TRBD2; J: TRBJ2-7; V: TRBV7-2; DNA: TGTGCCAGCAGCTTAGGTCTTGCGGGGGGGCTATACGAGCAGTACTTC; CDR3: CASSLGLAGGLYEQYF
size: -; D: TRBD1; J: TRBJ2-1; V: TRBV4-2; DNA: TGTGCCAGCAGCCAGGGACAGGGCGCCTACAATGAGCAGTTCTTC; CDR3: CASSQGQGAYNEQFF
size: -; D: -; J: TRBJ1-6; V: TRBV3-1/TRBV3-2; DNA: TGTGCCAGCAGCCAAGTATCCGCCGACTCCCCCCTCCACTTT; CDR3: CASSQVSADSPLHF
size: -; D: -; J: TRBJ1-2; V: TRBV2; DNA: TGTGCCAGCAGTTACGCAGGGGATGGCTATGGCTACACCTTC; CDR3: CASSYAGDGYGYTF
size: -; D: TRBD2; J: TRBJ2-5; V: TRBV7-8; DNA: TGTGCCAGCAGCCCCCAGTCGAGCGGGGGCCAAGAGACCCAGTACTTC; CDR3: CASSPQSSGGQETQYF
size: -; D: TRBD1; J: TRBJ1-3; V: TRBV18; DNA: TGTGCCAGCTCACCAAACAGGGGCTCTGGAAACACCATATATTTT; CDR3: CASSPNRGSGNTIYF
size: -; D: -; J: TRBJ1-1; V: TRBV5-5; DNA: TGTGCCAGCAGCTTTTCAGGGGACACTGAAGCTTTCTTT; CDR3: CASSFSGDTEAFF
size: -; D: -; J: TRBJ1-1; V: TRBV7-9; DNA: TGTGCCAGCAGCTTAGTAGGTTTCAGGGCGAACACTGAAGCTTTCTTT; CDR3: CASSLVGFRANTEAFF
size: -; D: -; J: TRBJ2-1; V: TRBV6-2/TRBV6-3; DNA: TGTGCCAGCAGCCAGGGGCTTACCTACAATGAGCAGTTCTTC; CDR3: CASSQGLTYNEQFF
size: -; D: TRBD1; J: TRBJ2-1; V: TRBV7-3; DNA: TGTGCCAGCAGCTCGACGACCGGGACAGGAAGCCTAAATGAGCAGTTCTTC; CDR3: CASSSTTGTGSLNEQFF
size: -; D: TRBD2; J: TRBJ2-1; V: TRBV7-8; DNA: TGTGCCAGCAGCTTAGGCATGGGGGTGCACGGGCTAGCGGGGTACAATGAGCAGTTCTTC; CDR3: CASSLGMGVHGLAGYNEQFF
size: -; D: TRBD1; J: TRBJ1-5; V: TRBV12-5; DNA: TGTGCTAGTTCAGGGGGACTCCATAGCAATCAGCCCCAGCATTTT; CDR3: CASSGGLHSNQPQHF
size: -; D: TRBD1; J: TRBJ1-4; V: TRBV4-2; DNA: TGTGCCAGCAGCCCGAGACAGGGCGAAAAACTGTTTTTT; CDR3: CASSPRQGEKLFF
size: -; D: -; J: TRBJ1-3; V: TRBV23-1; DNA: TGCGCCAGCCCGTCGGGCCCAGGGGAGAGCTCTGGAAACACCATATATTTT; CDR3: CASPSGPGESSGNTIYF
size: -; D: -; J: TRBJ2-7; V: TRBV5-4; DNA: TGTGCCAGCAGCTCCTCCCCGGGGTCATCCTACGAGCAGTACTTC; CDR3: CASSSSPGSSYEQYF
size: -; D: -; J: TRBJ1-2; V: TRBV7-8; DNA: TGTGCCAGCAGCTCGGACGGACTCTATGGCTACACCTTC; CDR3: CASSSDGLYGYTF
size: -; D: TRBD1; J: TRBJ2-7; V: TRBV18; DNA: TGTGCCAGCTCACCACGGGACAGGGAGAACCCCTACGAGCAGTACTTC; CDR3: CASSPRDRENPYEQYF
size: -; D: TRBD1; J: TRBJ1-1; V: TRBV6-5; DNA: TGTGCCAGCAGAACCCCACAGGGGCACACTGAAGCTTTCTTT; CDR3: CASRTPQGHTEAFF
size: -; D: -; J: TRBJ1-2; V: TRBV9; DNA: TGTGCCAGCAGCTCCGGCGGCAGTAACTATGGCTACACCTTC; CDR3: CASSSGGSNYGYTF
size: -; D: -; J: TRBJ1-5; V: TRBV4-1; DNA: TGCGCCAGCAGCCAAACGGGGGCGGGGGCTTCGTCCCAGCATTTT; CDR3: CASSQTGAGASSQHF
size: -; D: TRBD1; J: TRBJ2-2; V: TRBV4-2; DNA: TGTGCCAGCAGCCAGATGGGACAGGGATTCACCGGGGAGCTGTTTTTT; CDR3: CASSQMGQGFTGELFF
size: -; D: TRBD1; J: TRBJ2-7; V: TRBV6-6; DNA: TGTGCCAGCAGTTTTCCGGGACAGGGGCTGCACGAGCAGTACTTC; CDR3: CASSFPGQGLHEQYF
size: -; D: TRBD1; J: TRBJ2-5; V: TRBV5-1; DNA: TGCGCCAGCAGCTTGATGACAGGGCAAGAGACCCAGTACTTC; CDR3: CASSLMTGQETQYF
size: few; D: TRBD1; J: TRBJ1-6; V: TRBV9; DNA: TGTGCCAGCAGCGTAGATGGGACAGAGGGTTCACCCCTCCACTTT; CDR3: CASSVDGTEGSPLHF
size: -; D: TRBD1; J: TRBJ1-5; V: TRBV13; DNA: TGTGCCAGCAGCTCCGGGACAGCTAATCAGCCCCAGCATTTT; CDR3: CASSSGTANQPQHF